This T cell receptor (beta chain) was sequenced in a study of technical replicates of blood from several donors. The germline V and J ends were trimmed by 7 bases and 2 bases, with 12 bases remaining between them. Germline V gives CDR1 MNHNS, CDR2 SASEGT. This CDR3 is built from 13 residues. Profiled with immunoSEQ multiplex PCR; TCRdb holds only in-frame clones, not every one. The profile shows 87,000 or so clones, 95% of them singletons. Sequenced sample: T cells isolated from PBMCs. The clonotype originates from a human donor in good health. The chain couples TRBV6-1 to TRBJ2-7; maybe TRBD1 (7 bases). The CDR3 DNA reads TGTGCCAGCAATGGAGGGGGCACCTACGAGCAGTACTTC. Encoded protein: CASNGGGTYEQYF.